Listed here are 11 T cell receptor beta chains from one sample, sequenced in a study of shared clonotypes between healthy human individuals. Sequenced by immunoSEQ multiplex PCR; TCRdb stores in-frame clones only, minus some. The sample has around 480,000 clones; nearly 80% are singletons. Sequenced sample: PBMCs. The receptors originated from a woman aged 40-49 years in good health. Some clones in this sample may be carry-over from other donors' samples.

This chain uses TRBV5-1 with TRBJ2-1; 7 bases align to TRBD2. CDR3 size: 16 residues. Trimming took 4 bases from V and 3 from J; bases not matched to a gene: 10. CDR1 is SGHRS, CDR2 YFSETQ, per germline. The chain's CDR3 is CASSPRFERDYNEQFF. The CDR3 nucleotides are TGCGCCAGCAGCCCGCGGTTCGAGCGGGACTACAATGAGCAGTTCTTC.

In DNA form, the CDR3 reads TGCAGCGCAAGGGGCAGGGGCCAAGGGAGTGAAAAACTGTTTTTT. It specifies CSARGRGQGSEKLFF. The genes are TRBV29-1 and TRBJ1-4; D is perhaps TRBD1 (6 bases). V lost 7 bases to trimming and J lost 7 bases, with 22 bases between them. The CDR3 contains 15 residues. Per the germline V gene, CDR1 is SQVTM and CDR2 is ANQGSEA.

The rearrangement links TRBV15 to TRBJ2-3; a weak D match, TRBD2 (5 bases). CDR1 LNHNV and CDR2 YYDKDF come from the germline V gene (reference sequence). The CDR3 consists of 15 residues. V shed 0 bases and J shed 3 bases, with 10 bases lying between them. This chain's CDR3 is CATSRDLGRTDTQYF. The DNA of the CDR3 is TGTGCCACCAGCAGAGATCTTGGGAGAACAGATACGCAGTATTTT.

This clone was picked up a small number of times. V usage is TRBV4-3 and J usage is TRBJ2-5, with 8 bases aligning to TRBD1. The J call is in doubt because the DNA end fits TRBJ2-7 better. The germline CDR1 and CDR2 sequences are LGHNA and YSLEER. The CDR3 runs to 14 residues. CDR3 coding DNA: TGCGCCAGCAGCCCCGGACAGGGCCTCTACGAGCAGTACTTC. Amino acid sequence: CASSPGQGLYEQYF.

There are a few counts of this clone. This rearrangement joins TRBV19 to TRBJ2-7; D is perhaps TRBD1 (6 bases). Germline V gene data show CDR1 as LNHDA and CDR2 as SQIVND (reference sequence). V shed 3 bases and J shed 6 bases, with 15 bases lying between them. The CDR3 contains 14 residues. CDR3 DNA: TGTGCCAGTAGTATCGCAACAGGGCCCCGCGAGCAGTACTTC. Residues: CASSIATGPREQYF.

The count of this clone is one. The CDR3 here is CASSLVVGPLRIQYF. CDR3 DNA sequence: TGTGCCAGCAGCTTGGTCGTTGGGCCCCTCAGGATTCAGTACTTC. The V gene is TRBV5-4, the J gene TRBJ2-4; no clear D gene. The CDR3 spans 15 residues. Trimming took off 0 bases at V and 10 bases at J, with 17 bases between the two ends. The germline CDR1 and CDR2 sequences are SGHNT and YYREEE (reference sequence).

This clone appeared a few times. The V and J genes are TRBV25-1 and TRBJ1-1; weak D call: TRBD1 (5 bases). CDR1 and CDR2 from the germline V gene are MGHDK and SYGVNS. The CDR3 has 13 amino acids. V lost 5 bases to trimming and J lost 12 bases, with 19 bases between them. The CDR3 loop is CASSHSDGTTTFF. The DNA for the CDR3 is TGTGCCAGCAGTCACTCTGACGGGACGACAACTTTCTTT.

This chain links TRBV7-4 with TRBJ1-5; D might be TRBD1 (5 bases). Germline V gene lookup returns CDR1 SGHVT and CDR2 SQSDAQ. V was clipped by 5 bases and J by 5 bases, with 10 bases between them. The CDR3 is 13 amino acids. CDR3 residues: CASSIRGDQPQHF. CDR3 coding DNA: TGTGCCAGCAGCATAAGGGGTGATCAGCCCCAGCATTTT.

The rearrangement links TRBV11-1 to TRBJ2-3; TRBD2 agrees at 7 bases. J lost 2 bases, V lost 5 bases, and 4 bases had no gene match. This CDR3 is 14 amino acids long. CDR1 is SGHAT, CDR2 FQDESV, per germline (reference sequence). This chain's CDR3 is CASSALANTDTQYF. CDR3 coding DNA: TGTGCCAGCAGCGCACTAGCGAACACAGATACGCAGTATTTT. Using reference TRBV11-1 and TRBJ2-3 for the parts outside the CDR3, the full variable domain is EAEVAQSPRYKITEKSQAVAFWCDPISGHATLYWYRQILGQGPELLVQFQDESVVDDSQLPKDRFSAERLKGVDSTLKIQPAELGDSAMYLCASSALANTDTQYFGPGTRLTVL.

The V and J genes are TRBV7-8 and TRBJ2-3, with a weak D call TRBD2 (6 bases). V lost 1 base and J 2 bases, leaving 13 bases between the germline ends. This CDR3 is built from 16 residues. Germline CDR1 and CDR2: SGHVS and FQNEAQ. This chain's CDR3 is CASSLEASAFTDTQYF. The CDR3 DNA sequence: TGTGCCAGCAGCTTAGAGGCTAGCGCATTCACAGATACGCAGTATTTT.

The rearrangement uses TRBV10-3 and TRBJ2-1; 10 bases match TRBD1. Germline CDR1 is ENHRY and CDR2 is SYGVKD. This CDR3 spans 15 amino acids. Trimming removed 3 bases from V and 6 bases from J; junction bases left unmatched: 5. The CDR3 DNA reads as TGTGCCATCAGTGATTTTGGGACAGGGGCCAATGAGCAGTTCTTC. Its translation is CAISDFGTGANEQFF.